These 16 T cell receptor beta chains were all obtained from the same sample, sequenced in a study of T cell repertoires in cytomegalovirus infection. One entry per CDR3 protein, called by TCRdb with MiXCR from the reads. The table lists under 300,000 distinct CDR3 sequences, over 9% of them singletons. The sequenced material came from PBMCs. These receptors all come from a human donor in good health (CMV status not recorded). Some clones in this sample may be carry-over from other donors' samples.

This clonotype appeared many times. The gene calls are TRBV11-2 and TRBJ2-4; the match to TRBD1 covers 7 bases. CDR3 length: 17 residues. CDR1 is SGHAT, CDR2 FQNNGV, per germline. Trimming took 2 bases from V and 0 from J; bases not matched to a gene: 7. The CDR3 reads CASSLRGREEAKNIQYF. The CDR3 region has the DNA TGTGCCAGCAGCTTAAGGGGGCGCGAGGAAGCCAAAAACATTCAGTACTTC. The full variable domain, completed using reference TRBV11-2 and TRBJ2-4, is EAGVAQSPRYKIIEKRQSVAFWCNPISGHATLYWYQQILGQGPKLLIQFQNNGVVDDSQLPKDRFSAERLKGVDSTLKIQPAKLEDSAVYLCASSLRGREEAKNIQYFGAGTRLSVL.

J is TRBJ1-2 and V is TRBV12-3 or TRBV12-4; possible D gene TRBD1, 6 bases. This CDR3 region has 15 residues. Trimming stripped 6 bases from V and 0 bases from J, with 14 bases between. The CDR3 nucleotides read TGTGCCAGCAGCCCCGGACAGATAGCTAACTATGGCTACACCTTC. It is translated as CASSPGQIANYGYTF.

The sample holds many counts of this clonotype. The chain joins TRBV10-3 to TRBJ2-7, with 7 bases that match TRBD1. CDR1 is ENHRY and CDR2 is SYGVKD in the germline V gene. CDR3 length: 12 amino acids. V was clipped by 8 bases and J by 3 bases; unmatched bases: 4. The CDR3 DNA is TGTGCCATCGGGGCAGGGGGCTACGAGCAGTACTTC. Translated: CAIGAGGYEQYF.

Ten or more counts support this clonotype. The genes are TRBV5-6 and TRBJ2-3; TRBD1 matches at 8 bases. Germline lookup yields CDR1 SGHDT and CDR2 YYEEEE. The CDR3 spans 18 residues. V trimming: 0 bases; J trimming: 0 bases; junction bases outside the gene matches: 9. For the CDR3, the DNA is TGTGCCAGCAGCTTGGCGACAGGGGATCTACTTAGCACAGATACGCAGTATTTT. Translated, it gives CASSLATGDLLSTDTQYF.

The chain employs TRBV5-1 and TRBJ2-1, with D perhaps assigned TRBD1 or TRBD2 (6 bases each). Near its end, the DNA agrees better with TRBJ2-7, so the J call may be wrong. This CDR3 contains 15 residues. Looked up from germline, CDR1 is SGHRS and CDR2 is YFSETQ. The DNA of the CDR3 is TGCGCCAGCAGCTTGGAAGGGGGACGGGGGAATGAGCAGTACTTC. Its translation is CASSLEGGRGNEQYF.

This clonotype was recorded many times. This chain joins TRBV7-9 and TRBJ1-5; no clear D gene. The ends were cut back, 1 base at V and 7 bases at J, with 8 bases in the middle. The germline V gene encodes CDR1 SEHNR and CDR2 FQNEAQ (reference sequence). The CDR3 runs 13 residues. CDR3 loop: CASSLEGGQPQHF. As DNA, the CDR3 is TGTGCCAGCAGCTTAGAAGGTGGCCAGCCCCAGCATTTT.

This clonotype was counted ten times or more. V and J are TRBV7-2 and TRBJ1-1; 10 bases are shared with TRBD1. CDR1 SGHTA and CDR2 FQGNSA come from the germline V gene. V shed 5 bases, J shed 5 bases, and the junction held 8 bases outside the gene matches. The CDR3 sequence is 15 residues long. CDR3 bases: TGTGCCAGCAGCCTACGGACAGGGGGGGATACTGAAGCTTTCTTT. It translates to CASSLRTGGDTEAFF.

In its sample, this clonotype was seen many times. J is TRBJ1-1 and V is TRBV7-2; D remains ambiguous. CDR3 size: 15 residues. V was pared by 2 bases and J by 1 base, with 11 bases between. The V gene's germline CDR1 is SGHTA and CDR2 FQGNSA. The CDR3 is CASSLLVSENTEAFF. For the CDR3, the DNA is TGTGCCAGCAGCTTACTCGTCAGCGAGAACACTGAAGCTTTCTTT.

This clonotype has ten or more counts. The rearrangement links TRBV18 to TRBJ2-5; possibly TRBD2 for D (6 bases). Trimming removed 5 bases at V and 7 bases at J, with 29 bases between. Germline CDR1 KGHSH, CDR2 LQKENI. The CDR3 is 18 amino acids. This chain's CDR3 is CASSSRQATRLGGGTQYF. CDR3 DNA: TGTGCCAGCTCATCCCGGCAGGCCACTAGGCTGGGAGGTGGGACCCAGTACTTC.

At least ten counts were recorded for this clonotype. The rearrangement uses TRBV11-2 and TRBJ2-3; 8 bases map to TRBD2. Germline V gene data show CDR1 as SGHAT and CDR2 as FQNNGV. V shed 1 base and J 2 bases; nucleotides not matched to a gene: 2. CDR3 length: 15 residues. CDR3 in amino acids: CASSLAGGPTDTQYF. The CDR3 DNA reads TGTGCCAGCAGCTTAGCGGGGGGGCCCACAGATACGCAGTATTTT.

The table lists this clonotype with a few counts. In DNA, the CDR3 is TGTGCCAGCAGTTACGACCGGGACAGGGGCTACGAGCAGTACTTC. Translated: CASSYDRDRGYEQYF. V usage is TRBV6-5 and J usage is TRBJ2-7; the match to TRBD1 covers 10 bases. The junction had 4 bases not matched to a gene; V was cut back by 2 bases and J by 3 bases. Germline values: CDR1 MNHEY, CDR2 SVGAGI. CDR3 size: 15 residues.

This clonotype has only a few counts. CDR3 coding DNA: TGTGCCAGCAGCTCCTCAACCGGGACATCCCACAATGAGCAGTTCTTC. Protein: CASSSSTGTSHNEQFF. The chain combines TRBV9 with TRBJ2-1; weak D call: TRBD1 (6 bases). Trimming stripped 4 bases from V and 5 bases from J, with 19 bases between. This CDR3 is 16 amino acids long. Germline V gene lookup returns CDR1 SGDLS and CDR2 YYNGEE.

This clonotype was observed a few times. Here the CDR3 reads CASMVGTYNAYTF. CDR3 DNA sequence: TGTGCCAGCATGGTCGGGACTTACAATGCCTACACCTTC. The V gene is TRBV28, the J gene TRBJ1-2; weak D call: TRBD1 (5 bases). Between the trimmed V and J ends, which lost 7 bases and 10 bases, there was a span of 19 bases. The CDR3 contains 13 residues. Germline V gene data show CDR1 as MDHEN and CDR2 as SYDVKM.

This clonotype was counted at least ten times. This chain connects TRBV7-2 to TRBJ2-2; D may be TRBD2 (6 bases). The germline gives CDR1 SGHTA, CDR2 FQGNSA. The CDR3 runs 18 residues. Trimming took off 5 bases at V and 1 base at J, with 20 bases between the two ends. CDR3 amino acids: CASSGGTRTLENTGELFF. The DNA for the CDR3 is TGTGCCAGCAGCGGAGGGACCCGGACTCTCGAGAACACCGGGGAGCTGTTTTTT.

This clonotype turned up a few times. This rearrangement joins TRBV20-1 to TRBJ2-2, with 7 bases aligning to TRBD2. Germline CDR1 reads DFQATT; CDR2 reads SNEGSKA (reference sequence). The J segment lost 7 bases and the V segment lost 0 bases, leaving 8 bases of the junction unmatched. CDR3 length equals 15 residues. The CDR3 DNA reads TGCAGTGCTAGAGATCCCACTAGCGTCGACGGGGAGCTGTTTTTT. It codes for CSARDPTSVDGELFF.

This clonotype was detected ten times or more. This chain uses TRBV7-2 with TRBJ1-6; 9 bases line up with TRBD1. CDR1 and CDR2 from the germline V gene are SGHTA and FQGNSA. This CDR3 region has 16 residues. The trim removed 1 base at V and 7 bases at J, leaving 5 bases unmatched. This chain's CDR3 is CASSLVLDRGNSPLHF. The CDR3 DNA reads as TGTGCCAGCAGCTTAGTCCTCGACAGGGGGAATTCACCCCTCCACTTT.